This T cell receptor (beta chain) is drawn from a study of CD8 T cells in ankylosing spondylitis. Study observations and caveats: Previously reported in reactive arthritis synovial fluid and blood were some of the motif variants. Matched synovial fluid from ankylosing spondylitis patients was reported to be enriched for disease-linked clones. The study identified a TCR beta motif of several highly homologous variants that appeared characteristic of ankylosing spondylitis blood.

This clonotype was counted a few times. The target antigen is unknown. Germline V gives CDR1 MNHEY, CDR2 SMNVEV (reference sequence). V lost 4 bases and J lost 6; bases outside the gene matches: 6. This CDR3 is 14 amino acids long. One entry per CDR3 protein results from TCRdb running MiXCR on the 5' RACE reads. The sample records some 840,000 distinct CDR3 sequences, approximately 12% being singletons. The rearrangement uses TRBV27 and TRBJ1-2; 9 bases match TRBD1. This receptor was obtained from a male donor with ankylosing spondylitis. The sample comprised blood, either unsorted or a sorted T cell fraction (not recorded which). In DNA, the CDR3 is TGTGCCAGCAGTTACCCGGGACAGGGTGATGGCTACACCTTC. Translation gives CASSYPGQGDGYTF.